This T cell receptor (beta chain) derives from a study of T cells after posttransplantation cyclophosphamide. This CDR3 has 14 amino acids. Trimming left V 0 bases short and J 5 bases short, with 9 bases between. Germline V gives CDR1 LGHNA, CDR2 YNFKEQ. Treatment was busulfan-fludarabine conditioning, a marrow graft, and cyclophosphamide on days +3 and +4. Generated by immunoSEQ multiplex PCR, the TCRdb table keeps only in-frame clones and is missing some. Recorded here are around 12,000 clones, none singletons. The input for sequencing was PBMCs, taken after allogeneic stem cell transplant with posttransplant cyclophosphamide. The J gene is TRBJ2-3, the V gene TRBV4-2; a possible D gene is TRBD2 (5 bases). This TCR came from a female patient between 40 and 50 years old who received an allogeneic stem cell transplant from an unrelated donor, was CMV-positive, and had acute GVHD only. The T cells may come from the graft donor. For the CDR3, the DNA is TGTGCCAGCAGCCAAGATGGAGGATTAGATACGCAGTATTTT. This encodes CASSQDGGLDTQYF.